Below, 17 T cell receptor beta chains from the same sample are listed, as sequenced in a study of CD8+ T cells in alopecia areata. Following RNA extraction, reverse transcription yielded cDNA that acted as the sequencing template. This table comes from immunoSEQ multiplex PCR, and its TCRdb copy is limited to in-frame clones, with some not included. Among around 190,000 clones listed, around 50% were seen once. Sequenced input: CD8+ T cells sorted from blood. These receptors were collected from a human donor in good health.

About this clone: Other nucleotide sequences in the sample specify the same CDR3. The chain joins TRBV9 to TRBJ1-1; D is ambiguous. Germline V lookup: CDR1 SGDLS, CDR2 YYNGEE. V shed 3 bases and J shed 3 bases, with 9 bases lying between them. This CDR3 spans 13 amino acids. The CDR3 reads CASSAPVDTEAFF. CDR3 sequence (DNA): TGTGCCAGCAGCGCCCCAGTGGACACTGAAGCTTTCTTT.

V and J are TRBV6-5 and TRBJ2-1; D is undetermined. The CDR3 sequence is 13 residues long. V lost 4 bases to trimming and J lost 6 bases, with 10 bases between them. Germline V gene sequence: CDR1 MNHEY, CDR2 SVGAGI. CDR3 sequence: CASSFQDLNEQFF. The CDR3 DNA reads TGTGCCAGCAGTTTCCAGGACCTCAATGAGCAGTTCTTC.

The V gene is TRBV27, the J gene TRBJ2-2; 8 bases are shared with TRBD2. Germline V CDR1 and CDR2: MNHEY, SMNVEV (reference sequence). After removal of 9 bases from V and 2 bases from J, the junction contained 5 bases not matched to a gene. The CDR3 is made up of 14 amino acids. In nucleotides, the CDR3 is TGTGCCAGGGCGGGGGGACCCAACACCGGGGAGCTGTTTTTT. This translates into CARAGGPNTGELFF.

This clone was seen more than once but under ten times. This sequence joins TRBV11-2 and TRBJ2-5, with D tentatively TRBD2 (6 bases). Germline CDR1 SGHAT, CDR2 FQNNGV. V gave up 3 bases and J gave up 4 bases, with 9 bases separating them. The CDR3 is 13 amino acids. CDR3 protein: CASSLIGGETQYF. The DNA for the CDR3 is TGTGCCAGCAGCTTGATCGGGGGAGAGACCCAGTACTTC.

On this clone: The sample holds other DNA sequences that translate to the same CDR3. The chain is built from TRBV13 and TRBJ2-5; D remains unclear. The V end lost 0 bases, the J end lost 5 bases, and 7 bases lay between the germline ends. The CDR3 has 13 residues. The germline CDR1 and CDR2 sequences are PRHDT and FYEKMQ (reference sequence). The CDR3 nucleotides are TGTGCCAGCAGCTTAGGCTTGGGGGAGACCCAGTACTTC. Its translation: CASSLGLGETQYF.

The chain joins TRBV13 to TRBJ2-5; 7 bases agree with TRBD1. Per the germline V gene, CDR1 is PRHDT and CDR2 is FYEKMQ (reference sequence). Trimming took 5 bases from V and 5 from J; bases not matched to a gene: 8. CDR3 length: 14 amino acids. The CDR3 sequence is CASSRRGGSETQYF. The CDR3 DNA follows: TGTGCCAGCAGCCGGAGAGGGGGCTCGGAGACCCAGTACTTC.

This clone was picked up a small number of times. The rearrangement uses TRBV27 and TRBJ2-5; D could derive from TRBD1 or TRBD2 (5 bases each). CDR1 is MNHEY, CDR2 SMNVEV, per germline (reference sequence). The ends were cut back, 0 bases at V and 1 base at J, with 6 bases in the middle. CDR3 size: 14 residues. DNA for the CDR3: TGTGCCAGCAGTTTATCGAGGGGCCAAGAGACCCAGTACTTC. As protein: CASSLSRGQETQYF.

The chain joins TRBV29-1 to TRBJ1-1; D not resolved. In germline, CDR1 is SQVTM, CDR2 ANQGSEA. Trimming pared 5 bases from V and 4 bases from J, leaving 14 bases between. The CDR3 consists of 13 residues. The CDR3 DNA reads TGCAGCGTTTACCCGGGAGAGGGCACTGAAGCTTTCTTT. It is translated as CSVYPGEGTEAFF.

The CDR3 sequence is CASSSNVYYEQYF. CDR3 sequence (DNA): TGTGCCAGCAGTTCGAACGTCTACTACGAGCAGTACTTC. This chain joins TRBV27 and TRBJ2-7; D is unclear. Trimming stripped 4 bases from V and 3 bases from J, with 10 bases between. CDR1 MNHEY and CDR2 SMNVEV come from the germline V gene (reference sequence). There are 13 residues in the CDR3.

The chain employs TRBV5-1 and TRBJ2-7, with TRBD1 matching 7 bases. CDR3 length: 14 residues. Trimming removed 3 bases from V and 5 bases from J; junction bases left unmatched: 8. The germline V gene has CDR1 SGHRS and CDR2 YFSETQ. This chain's CDR3 is CASSWGQSRDEQYF. CDR3 bases: TGCGCCAGCAGCTGGGGACAGTCTCGGGACGAGCAGTACTTC.

This sequence joins TRBV14 and TRBJ1-1, with a tentative D call TRBD1 (5 bases). Trimming left V 0 bases short and J 6 bases short, with 14 bases between. Germline CDR1 is SGHDN and CDR2 is FVKESK. The CDR3 totals 15 residues. CDR3 in amino acids: CASSQDTSWGAEAFF. DNA of the CDR3: TGTGCCAGCAGCCAAGATACGTCTTGGGGGGCTGAAGCTTTCTTT. Combining the CDR3 with reference TRBV14 and TRBJ1-1 gives the whole variable domain EAGVTQFPSHSVIEKGQTVTLRCDPISGHDNLYWYRRVMGKEIKFLLHFVKESKQDESGMPNNRFLAERTGGTYSTLKVQPAELEDSGVYFCASSQDTSWGAEAFFGQGTRLTVV.

The chain joins TRBV15 to TRBJ1-6; the D is unclear. Germline V gene data show CDR1 as LNHNV and CDR2 as YYDKDF (reference sequence). Trimming took off 0 bases at V and 5 bases at J, with 17 bases between the two ends. The CDR3 is 18 amino acids. Here the CDR3 reads CATSRDRSGTMDNSPLHF. In DNA form, the CDR3 reads TGTGCCACCAGCAGAGATCGTAGCGGAACGATGGATAATTCACCCCTCCACTTT.

This clone was seen only a few times. CDR3 DNA sequence: TGCAGCGTGGCCGGGACAGGAGAACTGGGCTACACCTTC. It encodes CSVAGTGELGYTF. The chain uses TRBV29-1 and TRBJ1-2, with 8 positions matching TRBD1. Trimming at V came to 6 bases and at J to 8 bases, leaving 11 bases not matched to a gene. Germline assignment: CDR1 SQVTM and CDR2 ANQGSEA. The CDR3 is 13 amino acids.

This clone was seen a few times. The chain uses TRBV29-1 and TRBJ2-1; 8 bases map to TRBD2. CDR3 length equals 15 residues. Germline V gene data show CDR1 as SQVTM and CDR2 as ANQGSEA. V lost 2 bases and J lost 5; bases outside the gene matches: 8. The DNA for the CDR3 is TGCAGCGTTGAAAGATCCGGGCGGGGGGACAATGAGCAGTTCTTC. This codes for CSVERSGRGDNEQFF.

The V and J genes are TRBV29-1 and TRBJ2-3; the D gene is possibly TRBD1 (6 bases). CDR1 is SQVTM and CDR2 is ANQGSEA in the germline V gene. CDR3 length: 13 amino acids. The germline V and J ends were trimmed by 4 bases and 2 bases, with 10 bases remaining between them. The CDR3 region is CSVVGQLTDTQYF. In DNA, the CDR3 is TGCAGCGTTGTAGGACAGCTCACAGATACGCAGTATTTT.

This clone was observed a handful of times. The V and J genes are TRBV7-9 and TRBJ1-1; the D is unclear. Germline values: CDR1 SEHNR, CDR2 FQNEAQ (reference sequence). V lost 6 bases and J lost 3, with 8 bases in between. CDR3 length equals 12 residues. For the CDR3, the DNA is TGTGCCAGCAGACGGACGGACACTGAAGCTTTCTTT. Translation gives CASRRTDTEAFF.

This clone has a single count. The chain uses TRBV7-6 and TRBJ1-1, with 8 bases that match TRBD1. Unmatched junction bases numbered 0, after V lost 2 bases and J lost 4 bases. Germline loops: CDR1 SGHVS, CDR2 FNYEAQ. CDR3 length equals 13 residues. In nucleotides, the CDR3 is TGTGCCAGCAGCTTAACAGGGGGCACTGAAGCTTTCTTT. Its protein product is CASSLTGGTEAFF.